Given below is one T cell receptor (beta chain) in context. The target antigen is unknown. TCRdb called the 5' RACE reads again in MiXCR, with one record for every CDR3 protein. The table lists hundreds of thousands of distinct CDR3 sequences, 5.5% to 6.5% of them singletons, with around 1.7% in the top ten. Trimming removed 5 bases from V and 4 bases from J; junction bases left unmatched: 11. This CDR3 region has 17 residues. This record belongs to a study of identical twins. Study conclusions and caveats: Zero-insertion analyses could be partly confounded by invariant MAIT and iNKT cells. The abundant beta clonotypes from cord blood had fewer insertions, and memory repertoires had none of this. Twins shared beta out-of-frame sequences in excess, but this excess was weaker.

No donor was unhealthy or non-Caucasian. This clonotype originated in a man aged 18 to 29 in good health. The chain couples TRBV12-3 or TRBV12-4 to TRBJ2-5; 12 positions agree with TRBD2. The sample was naive T cells sorted from blood. The CDR3 bases are TGTGCCAGCAGTGGGCTAGCGGGAGGGCCATATGGAGAGACCCAGTACTTC. Amino acids: CASSGLAGGPYGETQYF.